Listed here are 10 T cell receptor beta chains from one sample, sequenced in a study of cytomegalovirus exposure and HLA in healthy donors. Primers for the PCR totalled 60 Vbeta and 13 Jbeta. Assay: immunoSEQ multiplex PCR; the TCRdb copy retains only in-frame clones and omits some. Here the sample spans some 130,000 clones, roughly 79% being singletons. What was sequenced was PBMCs. The receptor source for this set is a man aged 18 to 29 in good health and CMV-seronegative.

CDR3 amino acids: CASSLSLSGNTIYF. Here the CDR3 DNA reads TGTGCCAGCAGCTTGTCGTTATCTGGAAACACCATATATTTT. This chain connects TRBV5-6 to TRBJ1-3; unclear D gene. This CDR3 has 14 amino acids. The germline V and J ends were trimmed by 1 base and 1 base, with 6 bases remaining between them. Germline loops: CDR1 SGHDT, CDR2 YYEEEE.

The CDR3 protein is CASGQGSENEQFF. The CDR3 coding sequence is TGTGCCTCCGGACAGGGGTCCGAAAATGAGCAGTTCTTC. The genes are TRBV30 and TRBJ2-1; 9 nucleotides match TRBD1. Germline CDR1 and CDR2: GTSNPN and SVGIG (reference sequence). The CDR3 has 13 amino acids. The J segment lost 7 bases and the V segment lost 7 bases, leaving 8 bases of the junction unmatched.

J is TRBJ1-2 and V is TRBV6-5; tentative D call: TRBD1 (6 bases). With 2 bases removed from V and 0 bases from J, the gap between germline ends came to 13 bases. The germline CDR1 and CDR2 sequences are MNHEY and SVGAGI. The CDR3 length is 16 residues. The CDR3 spells CASSYVRGRANYGYTF. The CDR3 bases are TGTGCCAGCAGTTACGTCAGGGGAAGGGCTAACTATGGCTACACCTTC.

The chain links TRBV10-3 to TRBJ2-5, with TRBD2 identical over 8 bases. CDR1 is ENHRY and CDR2 is SYGVKD in the germline V gene. This CDR3 is built from 13 residues. Trimming at V came to 0 bases and at J to 7 bases, leaving 1 base not matched to a gene. CDR3: CAISESAGGTQYF. The CDR3 DNA reads TGTGCCATCAGTGAGTCGGCGGGGGGGACCCAGTACTTC.

CDR3 coding DNA: TGCGCCAGCAGCCCTGCGCCACCCCAGGAGGGAGGCTACACCTTC. Protein: CASSPAPPQEGGYTF. The rearrangement joins TRBV4-3 to TRBJ1-2; no clear D gene. The CDR3 sequence is 15 residues long. V shed 4 bases and J shed 8 bases, with 20 bases lying between them. Germline V gene lookup returns CDR1 LGHNA and CDR2 YSLEER.

The chain recombines TRBV4-1 with TRBJ1-1, with D hard to call. Trimming left V 3 bases short and J 0 bases short, with 8 bases between. The germline gives CDR1 MGHRA, CDR2 YSYEKL. The CDR3 spans 14 residues. CDR3 sequence: CASSQSSLNTEAFF. CDR3 bases: TGCGCCAGCAGCCAGTCCAGTCTGAACACTGAAGCTTTCTTT.

CDR3 coding DNA: TGTGCCAGTAGTATAGGACTAGCGGGGGGGAAGTACCAAGAGACCCAGTACTTC. Its protein product is CASSIGLAGGKYQETQYF. The J gene is TRBJ2-5, the V gene TRBV19, with TRBD2 matching 14 bases. The ends lost 1 base at V and 0 bases at J; junction bases unmatched: 4. The CDR3 contains 18 residues. Germline CDR1 and CDR2: LNHDA and SQIVND (reference sequence).

The chain recombines TRBV13 with TRBJ1-1, with a weak D call TRBD1 (6 bases). CDR3 length: 14 amino acids. V was pared by 0 bases and J by 3 bases, with 8 bases between. CDR1 and CDR2 from the germline V gene are PRHDT and FYEKMQ (reference sequence). The CDR3 loop reads CASSLGGGYTEAFF. CDR3 nucleotides: TGTGCCAGCAGCTTAGGAGGGGGTTACACTGAAGCTTTCTTT. The full variable domain, with the rest looked up from reference TRBV13 and TRBJ1-1, is AAGVIQSPRHLIKEKRETATLKCYPIPRHDTVYWYQQGPGQDPQFLISFYEKMQSDKGSIPDRFSAQQFSDYHSELNMSSLELGDSALYFCASSLGGGYTEAFFGQGTRLTVV.

The gene calls are TRBV19 and TRBJ1-1, with TRBD1 as a possible D gene (6 bases). The CDR3 is 14 residues long. Trimming pared 10 bases from V and 4 bases from J, leaving 19 bases between. CDR1 LNHDA and CDR2 SQIVND come from the germline V gene (reference sequence). The DNA for the CDR3 is TGTGCCACTGACAAAGGGAGGGGGGTCACTGAAGCTTTCTTT. Translation: CATDKGRGVTEAFF.

The chain links TRBV10-3 to TRBJ2-7; the D gene is possibly TRBD1 (5 bases). V lost 1 base and J 3 bases, leaving 10 bases between the germline ends. Germline CDR1 and CDR2: ENHRY and SYGVKD. This CDR3 contains 14 residues. In nucleotides, the CDR3 is TGTGCCATCAGTGAGTTACAAGGACACTACGAGCAGTACTTC. This encodes CAISELQGHYEQYF.